This T cell receptor beta chain was documented in a study of blood T cell repertoires in COVID-19. The wider study: Samples came from the United States, Italy and Spain, spanning acute and convalescent COVID-19.

Here immunoSEQ multiplex PCR was the method, and the copy in TCRdb shows in-frame clones only, minus some. The sample lists about 380,000 clones, around 87% occurring once. The CDR3 covers 15 residues. Germline values: CDR1 SGHRS, CDR2 YFSETQ. Trimming pared 0 bases from V and 2 bases from J, leaving 9 bases between. Sequencing was carried out using PBMCs or T cells enriched from blood (not recorded which). The genes are TRBV5-1 and TRBJ1-3; tentatively, D is TRBD1 (5 bases). This clonotype originated in a man aged 25-45 years who had recovered from COVID-19. DNA for the CDR3: TGCGCCAGCAGCTTGGGACAGCTCACTGGAAACACCATATATTTT. This sequence encodes CASSLGQLTGNTIYF. The whole variable domain, remainder taken from reference TRBV5-1 and TRBJ1-3, is KAGVTQTPRYLIKTRGQQVTLSCSPISGHRSVSWYQQTPGQGLQFLFEYFSETQRNKGNFPGRFSGRQFSNSRSEMNVSTLELGDSALYLCASSLGQLTGNTIYFGEGSWLTVV.